This T cell receptor (beta chain) was identified during a study of PD-L1 blockade in urothelial cancer. Study overall: When patients started atezolizumab at some point between 2013 and 2015, it was given at 1,200 mg intravenously every 3 weeks. The patients had undergone anywhere from 0 to 3 prior chemotherapy regimens. Samples came from 3 weeks, at the second dose, and 6 weeks into treatment.

Whole-study findings and limits: When measured at 3 weeks, tumor-associated blood clones expanded more in durable-benefit patients.

Trimming removed 3 bases from V and 0 bases from J, with 8 bases in between. The CDR3 loop spans 14 amino acids. Per germline, CDR1 MNHNS and CDR2 SASEGT. Noted time point: peripheral blood 6 weeks after treatment start. On this clone itself: The antigen is unknown.

The method was immunoSEQ multiplex PCR; TCRdb's version includes in-frame clones alone and lacks a portion of them. The sample carries some 120,000 clones, roughly 91% recorded once. V is TRBV6-1 and J is TRBJ1-1; possibly TRBD1 for D (5 bases). The sample here was PBMCs, taken around atezolizumab (anti-PD-L1) treatment. The sequence was obtained from a man aged 60 to 75 with urothelial cancer. CDR3 residues: CASSEQGMNTEAFF. The CDR3 DNA reads as TGTGCCAGCAGTGAGCAGGGCATGAACACTGAAGCTTTCTTT.